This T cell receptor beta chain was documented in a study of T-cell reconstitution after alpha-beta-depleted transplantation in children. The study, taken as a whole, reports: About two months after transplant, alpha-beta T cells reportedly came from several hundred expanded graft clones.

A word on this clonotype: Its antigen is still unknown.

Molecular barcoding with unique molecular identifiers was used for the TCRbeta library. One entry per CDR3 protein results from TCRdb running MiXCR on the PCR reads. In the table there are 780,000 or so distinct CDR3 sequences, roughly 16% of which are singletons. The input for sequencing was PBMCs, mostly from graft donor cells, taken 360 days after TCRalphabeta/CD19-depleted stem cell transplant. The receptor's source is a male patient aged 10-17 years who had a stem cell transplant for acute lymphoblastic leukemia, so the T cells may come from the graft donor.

The CDR3 DNA reads as TGTGCCAGCAGCGTGGGGGGGTTCACTGAAGCTTTCTTT. This gives the protein CASSVGGFTEAFF. The J gene is TRBJ1-1, the V gene TRBV9, with D perhaps TRBD1 (5 bases). Germline assignment: CDR1 SGDLS and CDR2 YYNGEE. Trimming cost V 2 bases and J 4 bases, with 9 bases left between them. The CDR3 extends over 13 amino acids. Using reference TRBV9 and TRBJ1-1 for the parts outside the CDR3, the full variable domain is DSGVTQTPKHLITATGQRVTLRCSPRSGDLSVYWYQQSLDQGLQFLIQYYNGEERAKGNILERFSAQQFPDLHSELNLSSLELGDSALYFCASSVGGFTEAFFGQGTRLTVV.